These T cell receptor beta chains were read from a single sample in a study of blood T cell repertoires in COVID-19. Produced via immunoSEQ multiplex PCR; TCRdb's table is partial and in-frame only. This sample yields 85,000 to 110,000 clones, of which around four fifths are seen a single time; approximately 12% belongs to the top ten. Sequenced: peripheral blood. These receptors were obtained from a human donor in a cohort sampled during active COVID-19. Each CDR3 is given with its conserved first and last residue. Each record gives: D gene, clone size, V gene, J gene, CDR3 protein, CDR3 DNA. The D gene is left open where the match is weak. Not every row has a clone size; where given, it reads once, few, many or a size class.

.	.	TRBV4-1	TRBJ1-2	CASRQPGSYGYTF	TGCGCCAGCAGGCAGCCCGGGAGCTATGGCTACACCTTC
.	once	TRBV7-3	TRBJ1-5	CASTPDSDQPQHF	TGTGCCAGCACCCCGGACAGCGATCAGCCCCAGCATTTT
.	.	TRBV14	TRBJ2-1	CASSQRSNNEQFF	TGTGCCAGCAGCCAACGGAGTAACAATGAGCAGTTCTTC
.	.	TRBV18	TRBJ1-1	CASSGRGNTEAFF	TGTGCCAGCTCCGGTCGCGGGAACACTGAAGCTTTCTTT
TRBD1	.	TRBV6-5	TRBJ2-7	CASRQNRGEQYF	TGTGCCAGCAGACAAAACAGGGGCGAGCAGTACTTC
.	.	TRBV11-3	TRBJ2-2	CASSPGQANTGELFF	TGTGCCAGCAGCCCGGGACAAGCGAACACCGGGGAGCTGTTTTTT
TRBD1	.	TRBV6-5	TRBJ1-1	CASSLGTGGRAFF	TGTGCCAGCAGTCTAGGGACAGGGGGCCGAGCTTTCTTT
.	.	TRBV29-1	TRBJ1-5	CSVSQGDDQPQHF	TGCAGCGTTTCACAGGGAGATGATCAGCCCCAGCATTTT
.	.	TRBV7-2	TRBJ1-5	CASSWRRNQPQHF	TGTGCCAGCAGCTGGAGGCGCAATCAGCCCCAGCATTTT
.	.	TRBV5-1	TRBJ2-3	CASSLQTSSDTQYF	TGCGCCAGCAGCTTACAAACCTCTTCGGATACGCAGTATTTT
.	.	TRBV6-2/TRBV6-3	TRBJ2-7	CASSRRDLSSYEQYF	TGTGCCAGCAGCCGCCGGGACTTGAGCTCCTACGAGCAGTACTTC
TRBD2	.	TRBV13	TRBJ2-1	CASSLETSGGAVQFF	TGTGCCAGCAGCTTAGAGACTAGCGGGGGGGCAGTGCAGTTCTTC
.	.	TRBV29-1	TRBJ2-1	CSVYERGPSYNEQFF	TGCAGCGTTTACGAGCGTGGCCCCTCCTACAATGAGCAGTTCTTC
.	.	TRBV5-1	TRBJ2-5	CASSSQQGPQETQYF	TGCGCCAGCAGCAGCCAACAGGGTCCCCAAGAGACCCAGTACTTC
.	.	TRBV3-1/TRBV3-2	TRBJ1-1	CASSRTGEAFF	TGTGCCAGCAGCCGTACCGGGGAGGCTTTCTTT
.	once	TRBV18	TRBJ1-1	CATLGGLGTEAFF	TGTGCCACCCTTGGGGGGTTGGGGACTGAAGCTTTCTTT
TRBD1	.	TRBV13	TRBJ1-6	CASSLYRETPGQGNSPLHF	TGTGCCAGCAGCCTATATAGGGAAACGCCGGGACAGGGAAATTCACCCCTCCACTTT
.	.	TRBV11-2	TRBJ1-2	CASSLMTGYYTF	TGTGCCAGCAGCTTAATGACGGGATACTACACCTTC
TRBD1	.	TRBV19	TRBJ1-1	CASSILQGMSGTEAFF	TGTGCCAGTAGTATCTTACAGGGGATGTCGGGCACTGAAGCTTTCTTT
TRBD2	.	TRBV7-6	TRBJ2-1	CASSLRGGAESGKGEQFF	TGTGCCAGCAGCTTACGCGGGGGGGCCGAAAGTGGAAAAGGTGAGCAGTTCTTC